The rows below give T cell receptor beta chains drawn from one sample of a study of radiation and T cells in renal cell carcinoma. Some clones are missing from TCRdb's copy, which holds only in-frame ones; the method was immunoSEQ multiplex PCR. There are roughly 100,000 clones in the sample; approximately 80% occur only once, and around 5.8% lies in the top ten. Specimen: blood, collected from a patient whose treatment included radiotherapy and nephrectomy. These receptors all come from a man in his sixties with renal cell carcinoma. Each CDR3 is given with its conserved first and last residue. The order of the fields is V gene, J gene, clone size, D gene, CDR3 DNA, CDR3 protein. D genes are given only for firm matches. Part of the rows lack a size; the others show once, few, many or a class for expanded clones.

TRBV9	TRBJ2-5	few	TRBD2	TGTGCCAGCAGCGTAGATCTCGGCATCCCGGGGGGGACCCAGTACTTC	CASSVDLGIPGGTQYF
TRBV6-6	TRBJ1-5	-	-	TGTGCCAGCAGTCTCGGGGTAGAGTTCAATCAGCCCCAGCATTTT	CASSLGVEFNQPQHF
TRBV5-1	TRBJ1-1	-	-	TGCGCCAGCAGCTGGGTCAGGGTTAACACTGAAGCTTTCTTT	CASSWVRVNTEAFF
TRBV6-5	TRBJ1-3	-	-	TGTGCCAGCTCGGACAGTTCCTCGAGCACCATATATTTT	CASSDSSSSTIYF
TRBV4-2	TRBJ2-1	-	-	TGTGCCAGCAGCCAAGTTGGGGGGCTATACAATGAGCAGTTCTTC	CASSQVGGLYNEQFF
TRBV18	TRBJ1-5	-	TRBD1	TGTGCCAGCTCTCCCCTGGGACAGGGGAGCAATCAGCCCCAGCATTTT	CASSPLGQGSNQPQHF
TRBV6-1	TRBJ2-7	few	-	TGTGCCAGCAGTCTCGTTTCGGGCTCCTACGAGCAGTACTTC	CASSLVSGSYEQYF
TRBV2	TRBJ2-1	-	TRBD1	TGTGCCAGCAGCGCGGACAGGGCGTACAATGAGCAGTTCTTC	CASSADRAYNEQFF
TRBV28	TRBJ1-4	-	TRBD1	TGTGCCAGCAAGCGAGCAGGGGGTAAAGTAAAACTGTTTTTT	CASKRAGGKVKLFF
TRBV2	TRBJ1-3	-	-	TGTGCCAGCAGACTAGACGGTGGAAACACCATATATTTT	CASRLDGGNTIYF
TRBV9	TRBJ1-1	-	-	TGTGCCAGCAGCGTAGTGGGGGGCGACACTGAAGCTTTCTTT	CASSVVGGDTEAFF
TRBV7-3	TRBJ2-2	-	-	TGTGCCAGCAGCTTAGTCTCGGCTGCCGGGGAGCTGTTTTTT	CASSLVSAAGELFF
TRBV2	TRBJ1-2	-	TRBD1	TGTGCCAGCAGTCTTGGACAGGGTCGAAGCTACACCTTC	CASSLGQGRSYTF
TRBV18	TRBJ1-4	few	-	TGTGCCAGCTCGCCGGGACCCGAGGGTGAAAAACTGTTTTTT	CASSPGPEGEKLFF
TRBV6-1	TRBJ1-5	few	-	TGTGCCAGCAGGACTTCGACCGCTCAGCCCCAGCATTTT	CASRTSTAQPQHF
TRBV19	TRBJ1-5	once	-	TGTGCCAGTAGTATCGGCAGAGATCAGCCCCAGCATTTT	CASSIGRDQPQHF
TRBV2	TRBJ2-7	-	TRBD1	TGTGCCAGCAGTTTCCGGGACAGTAACTCCTACGAGCAGTACTTC	CASSFRDSNSYEQYF
TRBV6-5	TRBJ1-3	-	-	TGTGCCAGCAGTTACTCGACAGGCTCTGGAAACACCATATATTTT	CASSYSTGSGNTIYF
TRBV9	TRBJ2-6	-	TRBD1	TGTGCCAGCAGCCCTCATGGGGGGACAGGGGGCTCTGGGGCCAACGTCCTGACTTTC	CASSPHGGTGGSGANVLTF
TRBV28	TRBJ1-2	once	-	TGTGCCAGCAACCCCCGGACCCCGTATGGCTACACCTTC	CASNPRTPYGYTF
TRBV28	TRBJ2-7	-	-	TGTGCCAGCAGTTCCCCACGGGGCGCCACCTACGAGCAGTACTTC	CASSSPRGATYEQYF
TRBV27	TRBJ2-7	-	-	TGTGCCAGCAGTTCGTCTAGGGACGGCCCTCCCTACGAGCAGTACTTC	CASSSSRDGPPYEQYF
TRBV25-1	TRBJ2-1	-	-	TGTGCCAGCAGTGAAAATAGCGCCGAGCAGTTCTTC	CASSENSAEQFF
TRBV27	TRBJ2-2	-	-	TGTGCCAGCACGGACACCTCCACCGGGGAGCTGTTTTTT	CASTDTSTGELFF
TRBV5-6	TRBJ1-5	-	-	TGTGCCAGCAGCTTGGCAGGGGCGAATCAGCCCCAGCATTTT	CASSLAGANQPQHF
TRBV6-5	TRBJ1-2	-	-	TGTGCCAGCAGTTACTCGCCTGTGGGGTCCTATGGCTACACCTTC	CASSYSPVGSYGYTF
TRBV7-2	TRBJ2-1	-	TRBD1	TGTGCCAGCAGCAAGTTCGCGTCCGGGACAGGCCTAAATGAGCAGTTCTTC	CASSKFASGTGLNEQFF
TRBV4-1	TRBJ2-1	-	-	TGCGCCAGCAGCCAAGAGACAGCGTTGGCCCCCTACAATGAGCAGTTCTTC	CASSQETALAPYNEQFF
TRBV7-8	TRBJ2-1	-	-	TGTGCCAGCAGCCCACAGAGGAGTAGGAGCCCATACAATGAGCAGTTCTTC	CASSPQRSRSPYNEQFF
TRBV29-1	TRBJ1-1	few	TRBD1	TGCAGCGTCAGAACCGGACAGGGAGCTTTCTTT	CSVRTGQGAFF
TRBV27	TRBJ1-4	-	TRBD1	TGTGCCAGCCGAACGACAGGGAAGATTCAAGGGTATGAAAAACTGTTTTTT	CASRTTGKIQGYEKLFF
TRBV6-5	TRBJ2-5	-	TRBD2	TGTGCCAGCAGTTGGGCTAGCGGGATTCAGGAGACCCAGTACTTC	CASSWASGIQETQYF
TRBV27	TRBJ2-7	few	-	TGTGCCACCGGGTATGGCGAGCAGTACTTC	CATGYGEQYF
TRBV9	TRBJ2-6	-	-	TGTGCCAGCAGTGGTTATAATCGGTTGTCTGGGGCCAACGTCCTGACTTTC	CASSGYNRLSGANVLTF
TRBV19	TRBJ2-2	once	-	TGTGCCAGTAGTATAAGTCACCCTACGAACACCGGGGAGCTGTTTTTT	CASSISHPTNTGELFF
TRBV7-2	TRBJ1-3	-	-	TGTGCCAGCAGCACCGGACGGTACTCTGGAAACACCATATATTTT	CASSTGRYSGNTIYF
TRBV7-6	TRBJ1-3	once	-	TGTGCCAGCAGCTTATTCGGGTCTGGAAACACCATATATTTT	CASSLFGSGNTIYF
TRBV4-2	TRBJ2-2	-	-	TGTGCCAGCAGCCAAGAAGGTACAGACCTAAAGCTGTTTTTT	CASSQEGTDLKLFF
TRBV10-1	TRBJ2-3	once	TRBD2	TGCGCCAGCAGTGAAGGGACTAGCGGCACAGATACGCAGTATTTT	CASSEGTSGTDTQYF
TRBV9	TRBJ1-1	few	-	TGTGCCAGCAGCGTAGCACCTATGAACACTGAAGCTTTCTTT	CASSVAPMNTEAFF
TRBV7-2	TRBJ2-3	-	TRBD2	TGTGCCAGCAGCTCTGGCTCGGGGGGTCGACTCACAGATACGCAGTATTTT	CASSSGSGGRLTDTQYF
TRBV4-1	TRBJ2-1	-	-	TGCGCCAGCAGCCACGATAAGGGGGGAACAGGGAGGTCCTACAATGAGCAGTTCTTC	CASSHDKGGTGRSYNEQFF